These 12 T cell receptor beta chains were sequenced from one sample in a study of metastatic and nonmetastatic thyroid tumors. TCRdb re-clonotyped the PCR reads through MiXCR. The table includes 75,000 to 100,000 clones, 9.5% to 15% detected once. No patient had received any treatment before thyroid surgery. The sequenced sample consisted of blood. These receptors all stem from a female donor with papillary thyroid cancer or a benign thyroid nodule (not recorded which). Some clones in this sample may be carry-over from other donors' samples.

For this clone: A single base separates this from a much larger clone, so it may be a read error. The rearrangement joins TRBV7-9 to TRBJ2-5, with D maybe TRBD1 (6 bases). The germline V gene has CDR1 SEHNR and CDR2 FQNEAQ (reference sequence). V shed 3 bases and J shed 4 bases, with 15 bases lying between them. The length of the CDR3 is 15 residues. CDR3 sequence: CASSFRRSRGETQYF. CDR3 nucleotides: TGTGCCAGCAGCTTTCGGCGGAGCAGGGGAGAGACCCAGTACTTC.

The V and J genes are TRBV7-9 and TRBJ1-1; maybe TRBD1 (5 bases). The germline V gene encodes CDR1 SEHNR and CDR2 FQNEAQ (reference sequence). Deletions cut 5 bases from V and 1 base from J, with 8 bases between. This CDR3 has 13 residues. This CDR3 is CASSKTANTEAFF. The CDR3 nucleotides read TGTGCCAGCAGCAAGACAGCGAACACTGAAGCTTTCTTT.

This clone was observed many times. This chain joins TRBV6-4 and TRBJ2-2, with TRBD2 matching 8 bases. Germline V gene sequence: CDR1 MRHNA, CDR2 SNTAGT. There are 20 residues in the CDR3. V shed 5 bases and J 6 bases; nucleotides not matched to a gene: 23. CDR3 in amino acids: CASSPHRFSGIRRVPGELFF. DNA for the CDR3: TGTGCCAGCAGTCCACATAGGTTTAGCGGGATTCGGCGGGTACCCGGGGAGCTGTTTTTT.

This clone was detected a few times. Germline is not matched at one junction end, which may reflect a read error. The chain couples TRBV6-1 to TRBJ2-7; 11 bases are shared with TRBD2. This CDR3 region has 14 residues. Germline CDR1 MNHNS, CDR2 SASEGT. The CDR3 protein is CAISPLAGVYEQYF. CDR3 nucleotide sequence: TGTGCCATCAGTCCACTAGCGGGGGTGTACGAGCAGTACTTC.

This clone was detected ten times or more. The same CDR3 can be traced to other DNA sequences in this sample. The rearrangement links TRBV2 to TRBJ1-5; D unclear. The CDR3 is 14 amino acids. Germline CDR1 is SNHLY and CDR2 is FYNNEI. V lost 6 bases and J 5 bases, leaving 14 bases between the germline ends. The CDR3 sequence is CASSLDTRYQPQHF. The CDR3 DNA follows: TGTGCCAGCAGCCTTGACACCCGCTATCAGCCCCAGCATTTT. Supplemented by reference TRBV2 and TRBJ1-5, the full variable domain reads EPEVTQTPSHQVTQMGQEVILRCVPISNHLYFYWYRQILGQKVEFLVSFYNNEISEKSEIFDDQFSVERPDGSNFTLKIRSTKLEDSAMYFCASSLDTRYQPQHFGDGTRLSIL.

Worth noting for this clone: A much larger clone differs by one base, so this may be a read error. The rearrangement joins TRBV19 to TRBJ2-4; 7 bases map to TRBD2. CDR3 length: 13 amino acids. The trim removed 7 bases at V and 3 bases at J, leaving 3 bases unmatched. Looked up from germline, CDR1 is LNHDA and CDR2 is SQIVND (reference sequence). In DNA, the CDR3 is TGTGCCAGTATGGGGGGGGGCAAAAACATTCAGTACTTC. Translation gives CASMGGGKNIQYF.

In the case of this clone: A much larger clone differs from this one at a single base, so this may be a read error. The chain couples TRBV5-4 to TRBJ1-2; 7 positions agree with TRBD1. From germline, CDR1 is SGHNT and CDR2 YYREEE (reference sequence). V trimming: 2 bases; J trimming: 3 bases; junction bases outside the gene matches: 7. This CDR3 is built from 15 residues. CDR3 amino acids: CASSLVRDRDYGYTF. The CDR3 nucleotides read TGTGCCAGCAGCTTAGTTCGGGACAGAGACTATGGCTACACCTTC.

This clone was recorded at least ten times. The chain carries TRBV11-2 and TRBJ2-7; weak D call: TRBD1 (6 bases). The CDR3 is 16 residues long. Germline-derived CDR1 and CDR2 are SGHAT and FQNNGV. Deletions cut 0 bases from V and 4 bases from J, with 16 bases between. The DNA of the CDR3 is TGTGCCAGCAGCTTAGATCTAGGGGGAGTTCTTTACGAGCAGTACTTC. Its protein product is CASSLDLGGVLYEQYF.

There are a few counts of this clone. J is TRBJ2-2 and V is TRBV30; 10 bases are a match to TRBD2. The CDR3 loop spans 15 amino acids. Germline values: CDR1 GTSNPN, CDR2 SVGIG (reference sequence). Unmatched junction bases numbered 11, after V lost 5 bases and J lost 8 bases. In nucleotides, the CDR3 is TGTGCCTGGGAGTGGGGACTAGCGCTGGCGGGGGAGCTGTTTTTT. Residues: CAWEWGLALAGELFF. Supplemented by reference TRBV30 and TRBJ2-2, the full variable domain reads SQTIHQWPATLVQPVGSPLSLECTVEGTSNPNLYWYRQAAGRGLQLLFYSVGIGQISSEVPQNLSASRPQDRQFILSSKKLLLSDSGFYLCAWEWGLALAGELFFGEGSRLTVL.

This clone has ten or more counts. This chain links TRBV16 with TRBJ2-1; D not certain. This CDR3 region has 11 residues. Per germline, CDR1 KGHSY and CDR2 FQNENV. Between the trimmed V and J ends, which lost 5 bases and 6 bases, there was a span of 5 bases. The CDR3 DNA follows: TGTGCCAGCAGCGGACCCAATGAGCAGTTCTTC. It specifies CASSGPNEQFF.

On this clone itself: A read error may be the cause here, since a much bigger clone is one base away. This chain joins TRBV11-2 and TRBJ2-3, with D maybe TRBD1 (5 bases). V lost 3 bases, J lost 2 bases, and 12 bases lay in between. The CDR3 loop spans 15 amino acids. Germline assignment: CDR1 SGHAT and CDR2 FQNNGV. The CDR3 DNA reads as TGTGCCAGCAGCTTGGGTCAGGGTGACACAGATACGCAGTATTTT. Protein sequence: CASSLGQGDTDTQYF.

There are many counts of this clone. At one boundary the junction diverges from the germline segment, which might be a read error. The V gene is TRBV19, the J gene TRBJ1-4; D might be TRBD1 (5 bases). This CDR3 is built from 16 residues. In germline, CDR1 is LNHDA, CDR2 SQIVND (reference sequence). The CDR3 is CANSVRGLPSSEKLFF. CDR3 bases: TGTGCCAATAGTGTCCGGGGCTTGCCCTCCAGTGAAAAACTGTTTTTT.